This T cell receptor (beta chain) is from a study of T cell responses to AZD1222 COVID-19 vaccine. Sequencing was performed with immunoSEQ multiplex PCR; in TCRdb, only in-frame clones are kept and a portion is missing. The profile covers some 150,000 clones, with around 90% appearing a single time and approximately 5.1% taken by the ten largest. The CDR3 has 14 residues. V lost 6 bases to trimming and J lost 3 bases, with 14 bases between them. Per germline, CDR1 PRHDT and CDR2 FYEKMQ (reference sequence). The sample holds a few counts of this clone. Here the sequenced sample was peripheral blood, taken 28 days after the second dose of the MenACWY control vaccine. V and J are TRBV13 and TRBJ1-2, with D perhaps TRBD1 (6 bases). The receptor's source is an adult who received the MenACWY meningococcal vaccine as a control. CDR3 DNA: TGTGCCAGCAGGTACCAGGGGCAGCACTATGGCTACACCTTC. Amino acid sequence: CASRYQGQHYGYTF.